Presented here are 20 T cell receptor beta chains from one specimen sequenced in a study of blood T cell repertoires in COVID-19. Some clones are missing from TCRdb's copy, which holds only in-frame ones; the method was immunoSEQ multiplex PCR. The sample lists about 200,000 clones, 80% occurring once. Sequenced sample: peripheral blood. The receptors come from a woman between 70 and 85 years old with acute or convalescent COVID-19.

This clone has a handful of counts. This chain links TRBV21-1 with TRBJ1-5; the listed D gene, TRBD1, was not tested against the DNA. TRBV21-1 is given as a pseudogene. The CDR3 covers 16 residues. The CDR3 sequence is CASTDHRQVEDQPQHF. The CDR3 DNA reads as TGTGCCAGCACCGATCACCGACAGGTAGAGGACCAGCCCCAGCATTTT.

The V and J genes are TRBV7-8 and TRBJ2-1; a weak D match, TRBD1 (6 bases). This CDR3 has 16 amino acids. V gave up 1 base and J gave up 0 bases, with 10 bases separating them. The germline V gene has CDR1 SGHVS and CDR2 FQNEAQ. CDR3 DNA sequence: TGTGCCAGCAGCTTAGTTGGACAGTACTCCTACAATGAGCAGTTCTTC. Protein: CASSLVGQYSYNEQFF.

The chain has TRBV18 and TRBJ2-2; perhaps TRBD2 as D (6 bases). The germline V gene encodes CDR1 KGHSH and CDR2 LQKENI. This CDR3 is built from 16 residues. The V end lost 3 bases, the J end lost 3 bases, and 14 bases lay between the germline ends. The CDR3 DNA is TGTGCCAGCTCACCGGGACTCCCCGTTTACACCGGGGAGCTGTTTTTT. Its translation: CASSPGLPVYTGELFF. Full variable domain (remainder filled in from reference TRBV18 and TRBJ2-2): NAGVMQNPRHLVRRRGQEARLRCSPMKGHSHVYWYRQLPEEGLKFMVYLQKENIIDESGMPKERFSAEFPKEGPSILRIQQVVRGDSAAYFCASSPGLPVYTGELFFGEGSRLTVL.

The V and J genes are TRBV9 and TRBJ2-1; 14 bases agree with TRBD2. Looked up from germline, CDR1 is SGDLS and CDR2 is YYNGEE. The CDR3 length is 15 residues. V gave up 3 bases and J gave up 9 bases; unmatched junction bases: 5. CDR3 sequence: CASSAGTSGSGEQFF. DNA of the CDR3: TGTGCCAGCAGCGCGGGGACTAGCGGGAGCGGTGAGCAGTTCTTC. The entire variable domain, with the rest obtained from reference TRBV9 and TRBJ2-1, is as follows: DSGVTQTPKHLITATGQRVTLRCSPRSGDLSVYWYQQSLDQGLQFLIQYYNGEERAKGNILERFSAQQFPDLHSELNLSSLELGDSALYFCASSAGTSGSGEQFFGPGTRLTVL.

As concerns this clone: This CDR3 is also generated by other DNA sequences in the sample. The chain is built from TRBV7-8 and TRBJ1-2, with a weak D call TRBD1 (5 bases). Germline CDR1 reads SGHVS; CDR2 reads FQNEAQ. V was cut by 1 base and J by 2 bases, with 8 bases left in between. The CDR3 length is 14 residues. The CDR3 sequence: CASSLGQGNYGYTF. CDR3 DNA: TGTGCCAGCAGCTTAGGCCAGGGAAACTATGGCTACACCTTC.

This chain connects TRBV5-1 to TRBJ2-5; possible D gene TRBD2, 6 bases. Between the trimmed V and J ends, which lost 4 bases and 4 bases, there was a span of 17 bases. There are 15 residues in the CDR3. Germline values: CDR1 SGHRS, CDR2 YFSETQ. The CDR3: CASSPSSDPGETQYF. Here the CDR3 DNA reads TGCGCCAGCAGCCCCTCTAGCGACCCGGGAGAGACCCAGTACTTC.

This chain uses TRBV12-3 or TRBV12-4 with TRBJ1-5, with 7 bases matching TRBD1. The CDR3 has 13 amino acids. J lost 4 bases, V lost 6 bases, and 3 bases had no gene match. The CDR3 region has the DNA TGTGCCAGCAGGCAGACAGGGAATCAGCCCCAGCATTTT. Protein product: CASRQTGNQPQHF.

The gene calls are TRBV6-5 and TRBJ1-2; 7 positions match TRBD1. The germline V gene has CDR1 MNHEY and CDR2 SVGAGI. This CDR3 is 13 amino acids long. The V and J ends lost 2 bases and 8 bases, in that order; junction bases with no gene match: 5. The DNA for the CDR3 is TGTGCCAGCAGTTACCCCAGGGGGGACGGCTACACCTTC. Translating it yields CASSYPRGDGYTF.

The J gene is TRBJ2-4, the V gene TRBV27; a possible D gene is TRBD1 (6 bases). The V gene's germline CDR1 is MNHEY and CDR2 SMNVEV (reference sequence). V was pared by 3 bases and J by 0 bases, with 9 bases between. This CDR3 contains 15 residues. The CDR3 DNA reads as TGTGCCAGCAGTTTCTCAGGGGTAGCCAAAAACATTCAGTACTTC. This sequence encodes CASSFSGVAKNIQYF.

The chain uses TRBV7-9 and TRBJ1-4; 10 nucleotides match TRBD1. The CDR3 has 16 residues. Germline V gene sequence: CDR1 SEHNR, CDR2 FQNEAQ (reference sequence). The junction had 5 bases not matched to a gene; V was cut back by 1 base and J by 6 bases. CDR3 in amino acids: CASSLGTGGPDEKLFF. DNA of the CDR3: TGTGCCAGCAGCTTAGGGACAGGGGGGCCGGATGAAAAACTGTTTTTT. Looking up the rest from reference TRBV7-9 and TRBJ1-4 gives the full variable domain: DTGVSQNPRHKITKRGQNVTFRCDPISEHNRLYWYRQTLGQGPEFLTYFQNEAQLEKSRLLSDRFSAERPKGSFSTLEIQRTEQGDSAMYLCASSLGTGGPDEKLFFGSGTQLSVL.

This clone was found a few times. This same CDR3 is encoded by further DNA sequences in the sample. The gene calls are TRBV5-1 and TRBJ2-7, with D possibly TRBD1 on 5 matching bases. Germline CDR1 and CDR2: SGHRS and YFSETQ. The CDR3 extends over 13 amino acids. With 0 bases removed from V and 1 base from J, the gap between germline ends came to 5 bases. Written as DNA, the CDR3 is TGCGCCAGCAGCTTGGACAGGTCCTACGAGCAGTACTTC. Translated, it gives CASSLDRSYEQYF.

This clone was picked up one time. V gene TRBV28 combines with J gene TRBJ1-5; 9 nucleotides match TRBD1. The CDR3 is made up of 14 amino acids. Trimming took 4 bases from V and 6 from J; bases not matched to a gene: 4. Germline CDR1 is MDHEN and CDR2 is SYDVKM. The CDR3 region has the DNA TGTGCCAGCAGTTCGCAGACAGGGGGTCAGCCCCAGCATTTT. Protein sequence: CASSSQTGGQPQHF. Complete variable domain (other parts from reference TRBV28 and TRBJ1-5): DVKVTQSSRYLVKRTGEKVFLECVQDMDHENMFWYRQDPGLGLRLIYFSYDVKMKEKGDIPEGYSVSREKKERFSLILESASTNQTSMYLCASSSQTGGQPQHFGDGTRLSIL.

This clone was seen more than once but under ten times. The V and J genes are TRBV7-2 and TRBJ2-7, with 10 bases lining up with TRBD1. V trimming: 5 bases; J trimming: 0 bases; junction bases outside the gene matches: 7. There are 16 residues in the CDR3. CDR1 is SGHTA, CDR2 FQGNSA, per germline. The CDR3 loop reads CASSARQGARSYEQYF. The CDR3 DNA sequence: TGTGCCAGCAGCGCGCGACAGGGGGCCCGCTCCTACGAGCAGTACTTC. Full variable domain (missing parts from reference TRBV7-2 and TRBJ2-7): GAGVSQSPSNKVTEKGKDVELRCDPISGHTALYWYRQSLGQGLEFLIYFQGNSAPDKSGLPSDRFSAERTGGSVSTLTIQRTQQEDSAVYLCASSARQGARSYEQYFGPGTRLTVT.

The chain combines TRBV10-3 with TRBJ2-1; 11 positions agree with TRBD2. CDR1 and CDR2 from the germline V gene are ENHRY and SYGVKD. J was trimmed by 5 bases and V by 10 bases; bases with no gene match: 7. CDR3 length: 14 amino acids. The CDR3 region has the DNA TGTGCCACCGGCACTAGCGGGAGTAACAATGAGCAGTTCTTC. Translated: CATGTSGSNNEQFF.

The chain links TRBV5-1 to TRBJ1-5, with 9 positions matching TRBD1. Germline assignment: CDR1 SGHRS and CDR2 YFSETQ. The junction had 3 bases not matched to a gene; V was cut back by 0 bases and J by 5 bases. This CDR3 spans 15 amino acids. The CDR3 reads CASSLGGQGYQPQHF. The CDR3 DNA reads TGCGCCAGCAGCTTGGGGGGACAGGGCTATCAGCCCCAGCATTTT.

This clone was observed once. This sequence joins TRBV29-1 and TRBJ2-7; the match to TRBD1 covers 10 bases. The V segment lost 6 bases and the J segment 6 bases; nucleotides outside the gene matches: 8. The germline V gene encodes CDR1 SQVTM and CDR2 ANQGSEA. This CDR3 spans 13 amino acids. The CDR3 sequence is CSVLGQGQIEQYF. The CDR3 DNA sequence: TGCAGCGTGCTGGGACAGGGGCAGATCGAGCAGTACTTC.

V gene TRBV5-1 combines with J gene TRBJ2-7, with 7 bases that match TRBD1. Per the germline V gene, CDR1 is SGHRS and CDR2 is YFSETQ. CDR3 size: 16 residues. J was trimmed by 3 bases and V by 0 bases; bases with no gene match: 9. The CDR3 loop is CASSLGSPGGGYEQYF. The CDR3, as DNA: TGCGCCAGCAGCTTGGGGTCCCCAGGGGGTGGCTACGAGCAGTACTTC.

The V gene is TRBV11-2, the J gene TRBJ1-1; a weak D match, TRBD1 (6 bases). Germline assignment: CDR1 SGHAT and CDR2 FQNNGV. Trimming stripped 0 bases from V and 5 bases from J, with 16 bases between. This CDR3 is 16 amino acids long. The CDR3 bases are TGTGCCAGCAGCTTAGACTCACAGGGAGCCGAGACTGAAGCTTTCTTT. It encodes CASSLDSQGAETEAFF.

The V call is TRBV18, the J call TRBJ2-5; TRBD1 might be the D (6 bases). The length of the CDR3 is 16 residues. V dropped 4 bases and J dropped 1 base, with 16 bases sitting between them. The V gene's germline CDR1 is KGHSH and CDR2 LQKENI. The CDR3 here is CASSQFFDRTQETQYF. In DNA, the CDR3 is TGTGCCAGCTCACAATTTTTTGACAGGACCCAAGAGACCCAGTACTTC. The whole variable domain, remainder taken from reference TRBV18 and TRBJ2-5, is NAGVMQNPRHLVRRRGQEARLRCSPMKGHSHVYWYRQLPEEGLKFMVYLQKENIIDESGMPKERFSAEFPKEGPSILRIQQVVRGDSAAYFCASSQFFDRTQETQYFGPGTRLLVL.

A few counts support this clone. The chain recombines TRBV28 with TRBJ1-3; 7 bases agree with TRBD1. Trimming removed 7 bases from V and 12 bases from J; junction bases left unmatched: 12. Germline-derived CDR1 and CDR2 are MDHEN and SYDVKM. The CDR3 runs to 13 residues. CDR3 in amino acids: CASITDDRADIYF. CDR3 DNA: TGTGCCAGCATCACCGACGACAGGGCCGACATATATTTT.